Listed below are T cell receptor beta chains from one sample, sequenced in a study of CD8 T cells in ankylosing spondylitis. TCRdb re-called the 5' RACE reads through MiXCR, storing one row per CDR3 protein. The table has about 170,000 distinct CDR3 sequences, about 18% seen once. What was sequenced was blood, either unsorted or a sorted T cell fraction (not recorded which). These receptors all come from a male donor with ankylosing spondylitis or in good health (not recorded which). CDR3s leave out the opening cysteine and the closing phenylalanine or tryptophan. The size field is filled for only some rows; it gives once, few, many or a size class.

CDR3 protein: ASSSSGRALVEQF
J gene: TRBJ2-1
V gene: TRBV27
clone size: many

CDR3 protein: AIRGVGNQPQH
J gene: TRBJ1-5
V gene: TRBV10-3
clone size: .

CDR3 protein: SARGLATLNTEAF
J gene: TRBJ1-1
V gene: TRBV20-1
clone size: many

CDR3 protein: SVEDRGWQF
J gene: TRBJ2-1
V gene: TRBV29-1
clone size: many

CDR3 protein: ASSYDRGDQPQH
J gene: TRBJ1-5
V gene: TRBV28
clone size: few

CDR3 protein: ASSFLTGASSQY
J gene: TRBJ2-5
V gene: TRBV28
clone size: .

CDR3 protein: ASSVDSGSKNIQY
J gene: TRBJ2-4
V gene: TRBV9
clone size: .

CDR3 protein: RGQAPGLTSGPDYNEQF
J gene: TRBJ2-1
V gene: TRBV20-1
clone size: .

CDR3 protein: ASSFNGLRMNTEAF
J gene: TRBJ1-1
V gene: TRBV5-1
clone size: many

CDR3 protein: ASSPPPGVMNTQY
J gene: TRBJ2-3
V gene: TRBV5-6
clone size: few

CDR3 protein: ASSQEISLTDTQY
J gene: TRBJ2-3
V gene: TRBV14
clone size: many

CDR3 protein: ASRTWGGSLEQY
J gene: TRBJ2-7
V gene: TRBV12-3/TRBV12-4
clone size: .

CDR3 protein: ASSLLPSSVRSYEQY
J gene: TRBJ2-7
V gene: TRBV5-6
clone size: many

CDR3 protein: ASSLDGGAGNQPQH
J gene: TRBJ1-5
V gene: TRBV7-9
clone size: few

CDR3 protein: ADCWTGRPWETQY
J gene: TRBJ2-5
V gene: TRBV5-5
clone size: few

CDR3 protein: ASKGQNTGELF
J gene: TRBJ2-2
V gene: TRBV6-5
clone size: .

CDR3 protein: ASSQGLRDNEQF
J gene: TRBJ2-1
V gene: TRBV3-1
clone size: .

CDR3 protein: SALAPGGAGANVLT
J gene: TRBJ2-6
V gene: TRBV29-1
clone size: many

CDR3 protein: SARDGAGGVDEQF
J gene: TRBJ2-1
V gene: TRBV20-1
clone size: .

CDR3 protein: ASSPSRALRDEQY
J gene: TRBJ2-7
V gene: TRBV18
clone size: .

CDR3 protein: ASSSTLGGYNEQF
J gene: TRBJ2-1
V gene: TRBV6-5
clone size: .

CDR3 protein: ASSLSRGGTEAF
J gene: TRBJ1-1
V gene: TRBV7-9
clone size: .

CDR3 protein: ASSVAGGPPQDTQY
J gene: TRBJ2-3
V gene: TRBV13
clone size: .

CDR3 protein: ASSLIESNQPQH
J gene: TRBJ1-5
V gene: TRBV12-3/TRBV12-4
clone size: .

CDR3 protein: SCRTYNEQF
J gene: TRBJ2-1
V gene: TRBV20-1
clone size: many

CDR3 protein: SVEDFFGVTDTQY
J gene: TRBJ2-3
V gene: TRBV29-1
clone size: .

CDR3 protein: ASSYGDRRY
J gene: TRBJ2-7
V gene: TRBV6-5
clone size: many

CDR3 protein: SASGQGAGALYNEQF
J gene: TRBJ2-1
V gene: TRBV20-1
clone size: few

CDR3 protein: ASSDFPGANVLT
J gene: TRBJ2-6
V gene: TRBV5-1
clone size: .

CDR3 protein: AITTDLSYEQY
J gene: TRBJ2-7
V gene: TRBV10-3
clone size: many

CDR3 protein: ASSSGKDNEQF
J gene: TRBJ2-1
V gene: TRBV7-3
clone size: few

CDR3 protein: ASSVAGRQETQY
J gene: TRBJ2-5
V gene: TRBV28
clone size: .

CDR3 protein: ASSLTTETGNNEQF
J gene: TRBJ2-1
V gene: TRBV28
clone size: few

CDR3 protein: ASRGAGVNMNTEAF
J gene: TRBJ1-1
V gene: TRBV7-8
clone size: .

CDR3 protein: ASSPQTVQETQY
J gene: TRBJ2-5
V gene: TRBV28
clone size: few

CDR3 protein: ASSLEPSGSADTQY
J gene: TRBJ2-3
V gene: TRBV5-1
clone size: many

CDR3 protein: ASSLWTTGWVAF
J gene: TRBJ1-1
V gene: TRBV28
clone size: many

CDR3 protein: ASRRRDRGHTGELF
J gene: TRBJ2-2
V gene: TRBV13
clone size: few

CDR3 protein: ASSQGRSSYNEQF
J gene: TRBJ2-1
V gene: TRBV14
clone size: many

CDR3 protein: ASSELFPGTGDRYEQY
J gene: TRBJ2-7
V gene: TRBV25-1
clone size: many

CDR3 protein: ASSEDGLMNTEAF
J gene: TRBJ1-1
V gene: TRBV2
clone size: many

CDR3 protein: ASSFNRGILSSYNEQF
J gene: TRBJ2-1
V gene: TRBV5-5
clone size: many

CDR3 protein: SAGEIGGDTEAF
J gene: TRBJ1-1
V gene: TRBV20-1
clone size: many